These T cell receptor delta chains were read from a single sample in a study of Vδ1+ human thymocytes. TCRdb reprocessed the multiplex PCR reads through CATT. Among about 58,000 delta-chain clones, about 14% were seen once, and the ten largest hold under 0.5%. The sample comprised Vdelta1+ gamma-delta thymocytes from the thymus. Receptor source: a girl less than two years old who had congenital heart surgery. The CDR3 runs from the conserved cysteine through the conserved F or W. D genes are given only for firm matches. Some rows mark clone size as missing; the rest say once, few, many or name a class of expanded clone.

>.|TRAV29/DV5|TRDJ1|.
.
CSVLLCRRHPSAGLGDRGKLIF
>few|TRDV1|TRDJ1|TRDD3
TGTGCTCTTGGGGGCCCGGCCTTCCCTTCCGACTGGGGGTCCCCCAACGTGTACACCGATAAACTCATCTTT
CALGGPAFPSDWGSPNVYTDKLIF
>few|TRDV1|TRDJ1|TRDD3
TGTGCTCTTGGGAACTTCCTTCTTACTGGGGGCCCAGCCCGCGATAAACTCATCTTT
CALGNFLLTGGPARDKLIF
>.|TRDV1|TRDJ1|.
TGTGCTCTTGGGGGCCTCCTACCAACAACTCCGGGGGACACTTTTACCTACACCGATAAACTCATCTTT
CALGGLLPTTPGDTFTYTDKLIF
>.|TRDV1|TRDJ1|TRDD3
TGTGCTCTTGGGGAACTATCCCCCAATGGTCCGTCCGTACTGGGGGATATTATGACCGATAAACTCATCTTT
CALGELSPNGPSVLGDIMTDKLIF
>.|TRDV1|TRDJ1|TRDD3
TGTGCTCTTGGGACCCACTTACGAACTCCCGTTGATGGGGGATACGGTTATACCGATAAACTCATCTTT
CALGTHLRTPVDGGYGYTDKLIF
>few|TRDV1|TRDJ1|TRDD3
TGTGCTCTTGGGGAAACTACCTACGCTGGGGGATACTGGTACACCGATAAACTCATCTTT
CALGETTYAGGYWYTDKLIF
>few|TRDV1|TRDJ1|.
TGTGCTCTTGGGGAACTAGCCTACGAGGGACGCTTGGCCCTAAAGGGTGATAAACTCATCTTT
CALGELAYEGRLALKGDKLIF
>.|TRDV1|TRDJ1|TRDD3
TGTGCTCTTGGGGAATGTCGTACTGGGGGCCTGTACACCGATAAACTCATCTTT
CALGECRTGGLYTDKLIF
>.|TRDV1|TRDJ1|.
TGTGCTCTTGGGGACCCAATCCCCGAAAATGGCCATCATGACACCGATAAACTCATCTTT
CALGDPIPENGHHDTDKLIF
>few|TRDV1|TRDJ1|TRDD3
TGTGCTCTTGGGGAACGACCTTCCTCCGACCTGGGGGATACCGATAAACTCATCTTT
CALGERPSSDLGDTDKLIF
>.|TRDV1|TRDJ1|TRDD2
TGTGCTCTTGGGGAGACAAGGCCTTCCTACCTGTCTGGGGAGGTAGATAAACTCATCTTT
CALGETRPSYLSGEVDKLIF
>few|TRDV1|TRDJ1|.
TGTGCTCTTGGTCCAATAGCCGGCCTTCCCGCTAGGATAGCCCATAACACCGATAAACTCATCTTT
CALGPIAGLPARIAHNTDKLIF
>few|TRAV29/DV5|TRDJ1|TRDD3
TGTGCAGCAAGTGCCGAGGTCCTACCTGGGGGATACTGGGCCGATAAACTCATCTTT
CAASAEVLPGGYWADKLIF
>few|TRDV1|TRDJ1|TRDD3
TGTGCTCTTGGGGAAGGCCTTCCTACATCCTCGGGGTGGGGGATACGCGGAGACACCGATAAACTCATCTTT
CALGEGLPTSSGWGIRGDTDKLIF
>few|TRDV1|TRDJ1|TRDD2
TGTGCTCTTGGGGAACTACGAGGCCTTCCTAAGGCTAACCGCTTAGGACTCATCTTT
CALGELRGLPKANRLGLIF
>.|TRDV2|TRDJ1|.
TGTGCCTGTGACACCGGAAGGACCACCGATAAACTCATCTTT
CACDTGRTTDKLIF
>medium-sized|TRDV2|TRDJ1|TRDD3
TGTGCCTGTGACACCGGCTGGGGGATCCTAGAAGAAATCTTT
CACDTGWGILEEIF
>.|TRDV1|TRDJ1|.
TGTGCTCTTGGGGAACCCTGTTTCCGGGGCTACACCGATAAACTCATCTTT
CALGEPCFRGYTDKLIF
>few|TRDV1|TRDJ1|.
TGTGCTCTTGGGAGCTCCGGCGGGGGCTGGGGATTTAACACCGATAAACTCATCTTT
CALGSSGGGWGFNTDKLIF